Below, 28 T cell receptor beta chains from the same sample are listed, as sequenced in a study of blood T cell repertoires in COVID-19 (dated by TCRdb to the early 2020s). Receptors were amplified or captured by the immunoSEQ multiplex PCR assay. In its TCRdb copy, this immuneACCESS table keeps in-frame sequences only and misses some clones. Where compared with another copy, unresolved V genes explain less than half of these, and the others have no known cause. Within this sample are about 49,000 clones, with about 86% of them counted one time only. Together, the top ten hold about a fifth of the sample. The sequenced sample consisted of peripheral blood. The receptors derive from a woman of 80 years or more with COVID-19, enrolled during active disease.

The chain is built from TRBV12-3 or TRBV12-4 and TRBJ1-1; D gene unclear. This CDR3 has 12 residues. Trimming pared 8 bases from V and 4 bases from J, leaving 11 bases between. CDR3 residues: CASRYSGTEAFF. CDR3 sequence (DNA): TGTGCCAGCCGCTACTCCGGCACTGAAGCTTTCTTT.

V gene TRBV7-3 combines with J gene TRBJ2-2; tentatively, D is TRBD2 (5 bases). This CDR3 contains 14 residues. V was cut by 4 bases and J by 7 bases, with 13 bases left in between. The germline CDR1 and CDR2 sequences are SGHTA and FQGTGA. CDR3 DNA sequence: TGTGCCAGCAGCTCCCGAGGGAGTTACGGGGAGCTGTTTTTT. Translation: CASSSRGSYGELFF. The full variable domain, in which reference TRBV7-3 and TRBJ2-2 provide the parts outside the CDR3, is GAGVSQTPSNKVTEKGKYVELRCDPISGHTALYWYRQSLGQGPEFLIYFQGTGAADDSGLPNDRFFAVRPEGSVSTLKIQRTERGDSAVYLCASSSRGSYGELFFGEGSRLTVL.

This sequence joins TRBV27 and TRBJ2-7; unclear D gene. The CDR3 contains 15 residues. Trimming cost V 2 bases and J 3 bases, with 14 bases left between them. Germline-derived CDR1 and CDR2 are MNHEY and SMNVEV (reference sequence). The CDR3 loop is CASSLEEVIDYEQYF. CDR3 bases: TGTGCCAGCAGTTTAGAGGAAGTCATTGACTACGAGCAGTACTTC.

This clone was detected only once. The chain combines TRBV9 with TRBJ2-7, with 10 bases matching TRBD2. Trimming cost V 2 bases and J 5 bases; bases outside gene matches: 10. The CDR3 loop spans 16 amino acids. From germline, CDR1 is SGDLS and CDR2 YYNGEE. For the CDR3, the DNA is TGTGCCAGCAGCGTTCTAGCGGGAGCTCTCCTTCACGAGCAGTACTTC. Translation: CASSVLAGALLHEQYF.

V is TRBV6-2 or TRBV6-3 and J is TRBJ1-5; possibly TRBD1 for D (5 bases). The CDR3 contains 15 residues. Trimming left V 2 bases short and J 0 bases short, with 8 bases between. Germline V lookup: CDR1 MNHEY, CDR2 SVGEGT. This CDR3 reads CASSYTGVSNQPQHF. The CDR3 nucleotides are TGTGCCAGCAGTTACACAGGAGTTAGCAATCAGCCCCAGCATTTT.

This clone was found once. In the same sample, other DNA sequences code for this CDR3. This chain links TRBV7-9 with TRBJ1-3; D is perhaps TRBD1 (5 bases). CDR3 length: 15 amino acids. The V end lost 5 bases, the J end lost 0 bases, and 11 bases lay between the germline ends. The V gene's germline CDR1 is SEHNR and CDR2 FQNEAQ (reference sequence). For the CDR3, the DNA is TGTGCCAGCAGCCCTCAAGGGGCCTCTGGAAACACCATATATTTT. This sequence encodes CASSPQGASGNTIYF.

The V and J genes are TRBV25-1 and TRBJ2-2; TRBD1 matches at 9 bases. Losses at the gene ends were 7 bases for V and 5 bases for J; bases not matched to a gene: 5. This CDR3 is 14 amino acids long. CDR1 is MGHDK, CDR2 SYGVNS, per germline. The CDR3 DNA reads TGTGCCAGCACCTGGGACAGGGTAACCGGGGAGCTGTTTTTT. Protein sequence: CASTWDRVTGELFF.

This clone was recorded a few times. V is TRBV2 and J is TRBJ2-3; 10 positions match TRBD2. Germline values: CDR1 SNHLY, CDR2 FYNNEI. J gave up 1 base and V 7 bases, and 11 bases lay outside the gene matches. The CDR3 totals 17 residues. Here the CDR3 reads CASTIFPGTSGTDTQYF. The DNA of the CDR3 is TGTGCCAGCACGATTTTTCCCGGGACTAGCGGCACAGATACGCAGTATTTT.

The gene calls are TRBV6-5 and TRBJ2-5; D possibly corresponds to TRBD2 (5 bases). The V gene lost 7 bases and the J gene lost 1 base, with 10 bases spanning the gap. The V gene's germline CDR1 is MNHEY and CDR2 SVGAGI. This CDR3 region has 13 residues. The CDR3 nucleotides are TGTGCCAGCAAGGCTAGCCCCCAAGAGACCCAGTACTTC. This encodes CASKASPQETQYF.

CDR3 amino acids: CASSATVPLHF. As DNA, the CDR3 is TGTGCCAGCAGTGCAACAGTACCCCTCCACTTT. The chain links TRBV28 to TRBJ1-6; no definite D call. CDR1 and CDR2 (germline): MDHEN, SYDVKM. V was trimmed by 5 bases and J by 12 bases, leaving 8 bases between them. The CDR3 runs 11 residues. Variable domain in full (rest from reference TRBV28 and TRBJ1-6): DVKVTQSSRYLVKRTGEKVFLECVQDMDHENMFWYRQDPGLGLRLIYFSYDVKMKEKGDIPEGYSVSREKKERFSLILESASTNQTSMYLCASSATVPLHFGNGTRLTVT.

This rearrangement joins TRBV29-1 to TRBJ2-7, with D maybe TRBD1 (6 bases). This CDR3 has 12 amino acids. Germline CDR1 and CDR2: SQVTM and ANQGSEA. Trimming shortened V by 5 bases and J by 7 bases, and 15 bases separated the two germline ends. The CDR3 loop is CSVSDSGREQYF. The CDR3 DNA reads TGCAGCGTTTCGGACAGCGGACGGGAGCAGTACTTC.

This clone was seen only a few times. This chain connects TRBV5-4 to TRBJ2-5; D remains ambiguous. The CDR3 runs 12 residues. The V gene's germline CDR1 is SGHNT and CDR2 YYREEE (reference sequence). V lost 3 bases to trimming and J lost 5 bases, with 8 bases between them. The CDR3 DNA reads as TGTGCCAGCAGCTCCTGGGCGGAGACCCAGTACTTC. Translation gives CASSSWAETQYF.

The V and J genes are TRBV28 and TRBJ1-1, with D unclear. With 5 bases removed from V and 8 bases from J, the gap between germline ends came to 6 bases. The CDR3 runs 10 residues. The germline V gene has CDR1 MDHEN and CDR2 SYDVKM. The CDR3 region is CASSGREAFF. As DNA, the CDR3 is TGTGCCAGCAGTGGCAGGGAAGCTTTCTTT.

This clone was seen a handful of times. The rearrangement uses TRBV6-5 and TRBJ2-2; TRBD1 is a possible D gene (5 bases). V lost 2 bases and J 6 bases, leaving 10 bases between the germline ends. Germline CDR1 MNHEY, CDR2 SVGAGI. This CDR3 is built from 14 residues. The CDR3 loop is CASSYKGPAGELFF. The CDR3 DNA follows: TGTGCCAGCAGTTACAAGGGGCCGGCCGGGGAGCTGTTTTTT.

The rearrangement links TRBV5-1 to TRBJ2-5; 8 nucleotides match TRBD2. Germline lookup yields CDR1 SGHRS and CDR2 YFSETQ. J gave up 4 bases and V 2 bases, and 10 bases lay outside the gene matches. This CDR3 region has 16 residues. The CDR3 nucleotides are TGCGCCAGCAGCTTCTTCAGCGGGAGCGGATTAGAGACCCAGTACTTC. Protein product: CASSFFSGSGLETQYF.

CDR3 DNA sequence: TGCAGCGTCGTGACAGGGACCTATGGCTACACCTTC. It yields the protein CSVVTGTYGYTF. The chain uses TRBV29-1 and TRBJ1-2, with 7 bases aligning to TRBD1. J was trimmed by 4 bases and V by 6 bases; bases with no gene match: 5. The CDR3 has 12 amino acids. Per germline, CDR1 SQVTM and CDR2 ANQGSEA.

The chain combines TRBV5-5 with TRBJ2-7, with TRBD2 matching over 7 bases. Trimming cost V 4 bases and J 4 bases; bases outside gene matches: 14. The CDR3 sequence is 16 residues long. Looked up from germline, CDR1 is SGHKS and CDR2 is YYEKEE (reference sequence). The DNA of the CDR3 is TGTGCCAGCAGCGCCGCCCCCGGGACTACCAGTTACGAGCAGTACTTC. Its translation: CASSAAPGTTSYEQYF.

This clone appeared a few times. The chain has TRBV7-2 and TRBJ1-3; no reliable D call. V lost 4 bases and J lost 1, with 11 bases in between. The CDR3 sequence is 15 residues long. Germline V gene data show CDR1 as SGHTA and CDR2 as FQGNSA. The CDR3 protein is CASSSPRTSGNTIYF. CDR3 coding DNA: TGTGCCAGCAGCTCTCCACGCACTTCTGGAAACACCATATATTTT.

The chain is built from TRBV3-1 (or the pseudogene TRBV3-2) and TRBJ2-1, with TRBD2 matching over 9 bases. Germline CDR1 LGHDT, CDR2 YNNKEL (reference sequence). Trimming at V came to 4 bases and at J to 3 bases, leaving 7 bases not matched to a gene. The CDR3 contains 16 residues. The CDR3 DNA is TGTGCCAGCAGCCGGGGAGCGGGAGGCGTCTACAATGAGCAGTTCTTC. It is translated as CASSRGAGGVYNEQFF.

The chain carries TRBV7-9 and TRBJ2-7, with D unresolved. Per the germline V gene, CDR1 is SEHNR and CDR2 is FQNEAQ (reference sequence). V lost 1 base to trimming and J lost 6 bases, with 7 bases between them. CDR3 size: 12 residues. The chain's CDR3 is CASSLGTGEQYF. DNA of the CDR3: TGTGCCAGCAGCTTAGGTACGGGCGAGCAGTACTTC.

This clone was counted once. The chain carries TRBV28 and TRBJ1-5; D is possibly TRBD1 (5 bases). The CDR3 runs to 14 residues. Germline V gives CDR1 MDHEN, CDR2 SYDVKM. The V end was cut by 7 bases, the J end by 3 bases, with 13 bases between. The CDR3 here is CASTPTGTNQPQHF. DNA of the CDR3: TGTGCCAGCACCCCTACAGGAACCAATCAGCCCCAGCATTTT.

The CDR3 is CASSFGTPGNEQFF. CDR3 bases: TGTGCCAGCAGCTTCGGGACACCCGGCAATGAGCAGTTCTTC. The V gene is TRBV13, the J gene TRBJ2-1, with D tentatively TRBD1 (6 bases). Looked up from germline, CDR1 is PRHDT and CDR2 is FYEKMQ (reference sequence). There are 14 residues in the CDR3. Deletions cut 3 bases from V and 6 bases from J, with 12 bases between.

The V gene is TRBV6-5, the J gene TRBJ1-1; D unclear. V lost 2 bases to trimming and J lost 3 bases, with 7 bases between them. CDR1 and CDR2 (germline): MNHEY, SVGAGI. The CDR3 covers 13 residues. The CDR3 DNA reads TGTGCCAGCAGTTACCAAATTGACACTGAAGCTTTCTTT. Translating gives CASSYQIDTEAFF.

The gene calls are TRBV28 and TRBJ2-7; maybe TRBD1 (6 bases). The CDR3 totals 13 residues. The germline CDR1 and CDR2 sequences are MDHEN and SYDVKM. V was shortened by 2 bases and J by 5 bases, with 10 bases between the two germline ends. The CDR3 DNA is TGTGCCAGCAGTTTACTTGGGGGCAACGAGCAGTACTTC. This translates into CASSLLGGNEQYF.

The chain is built from TRBV7-3 and TRBJ1-2, with no clear D. V dropped 2 bases and J dropped 3 bases, with 13 bases sitting between them. Germline V CDR1 and CDR2: SGHTA, FQGTGA. This CDR3 has 15 residues. CDR3 nucleotide sequence: TGTGCCAGCAGCTTATCGGGTGTATCAGACTATGGCTACACCTTC. Translated, it gives CASSLSGVSDYGYTF.

V and J are TRBV5-4 and TRBJ1-1, with 8 bases fitting TRBD1. Germline CDR1 and CDR2: SGHNT and YYREEE (reference sequence). The CDR3 has 16 residues. V trimming: 4 bases; J trimming: 0 bases; junction bases outside the gene matches: 8. CDR3 in DNA: TGTGCCAGCAGCCCAGGGAGGGGACAGGTGAACACTGAAGCTTTCTTT. Residues: CASSPGRGQVNTEAFF.

The chain uses TRBV5-1 and TRBJ2-1; 8 bases line up with TRBD2. V dropped 3 bases and J dropped 7; count of bases not matched to a gene: 9. This CDR3 region has 15 residues. Looked up from germline, CDR1 is SGHRS and CDR2 is YFSETQ. CDR3 residues: CASSSLSGGWNEQFF. CDR3 DNA sequence: TGCGCCAGCAGCTCACTCAGCGGGGGTTGGAATGAGCAGTTCTTC.

This chain's CDR3 is CATRDGTGPNQPQHF. CDR3 coding DNA: TGTGCCACCAGAGACGGGACAGGCCCTAATCAGCCCCAGCATTTT. This sequence joins TRBV15 and TRBJ1-5; 8 nucleotides match TRBD1. With V trimmed by 6 bases and J by 4 bases, 8 bases remained unmatched. CDR3 length equals 15 residues. Germline V gene sequence: CDR1 LNHNV, CDR2 YYDKDF (reference sequence).